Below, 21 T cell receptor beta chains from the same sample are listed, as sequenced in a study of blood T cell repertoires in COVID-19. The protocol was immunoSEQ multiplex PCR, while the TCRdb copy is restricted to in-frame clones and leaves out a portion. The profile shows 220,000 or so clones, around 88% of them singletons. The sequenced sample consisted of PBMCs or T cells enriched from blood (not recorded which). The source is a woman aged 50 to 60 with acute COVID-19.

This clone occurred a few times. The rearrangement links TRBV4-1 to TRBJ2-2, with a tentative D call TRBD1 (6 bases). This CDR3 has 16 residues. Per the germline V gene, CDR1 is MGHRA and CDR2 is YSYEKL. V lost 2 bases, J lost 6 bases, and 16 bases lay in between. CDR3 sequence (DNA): TGCGCCAGCAGCCAACCCCCGGGACAAGGGGCCGGGGAGCTGTTTTTT. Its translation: CASSQPPGQGAGELFF.

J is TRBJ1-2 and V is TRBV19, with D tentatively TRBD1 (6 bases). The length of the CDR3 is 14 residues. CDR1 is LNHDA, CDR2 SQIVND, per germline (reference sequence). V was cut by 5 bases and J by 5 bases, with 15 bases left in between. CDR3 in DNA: TGTGCCAGTAGTCCCGGGACAAGTCAGTATGGCTACACCTTC. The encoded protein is CASSPGTSQYGYTF.

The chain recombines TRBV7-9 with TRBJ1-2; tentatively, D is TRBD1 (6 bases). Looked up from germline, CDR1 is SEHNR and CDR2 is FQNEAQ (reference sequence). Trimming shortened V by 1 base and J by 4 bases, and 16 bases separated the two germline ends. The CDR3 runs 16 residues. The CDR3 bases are TGTGCCAGCAGCTTAGTATTGGGACCAGGGGCCTATGGCTACACCTTC. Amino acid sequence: CASSLVLGPGAYGYTF. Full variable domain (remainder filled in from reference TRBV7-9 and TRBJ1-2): DTGVSQNPRHKITKRGQNVTFRCDPISEHNRLYWYRQTLGQGPEFLTYFQNEAQLEKSRLLSDRFSAERPKGSFSTLEIQRTEQGDSAMYLCASSLVLGPGAYGYTFGSGTRLTVV.

The CDR3 protein is CASSLSPSGRGLAQFF. For the CDR3, the DNA is TGTGCCAGCAGTTTATCCCCGAGCGGGAGGGGGTTGGCGCAGTTCTTC. The chain joins TRBV27 to TRBJ2-1, with 10 bases fitting TRBD2. Germline assignment: CDR1 MNHEY and CDR2 SMNVEV (reference sequence). Trimming took 0 bases from V and 12 from J; bases not matched to a gene: 11. The CDR3 contains 16 residues.

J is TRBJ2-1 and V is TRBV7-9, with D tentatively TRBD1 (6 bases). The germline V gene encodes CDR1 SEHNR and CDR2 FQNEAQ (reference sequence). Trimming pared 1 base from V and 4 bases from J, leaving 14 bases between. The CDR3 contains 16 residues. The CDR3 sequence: CASSLVGGGGYNEQFF. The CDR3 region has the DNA TGTGCCAGCAGCTTAGTAGGTGGGGGCGGATACAATGAGCAGTTCTTC.

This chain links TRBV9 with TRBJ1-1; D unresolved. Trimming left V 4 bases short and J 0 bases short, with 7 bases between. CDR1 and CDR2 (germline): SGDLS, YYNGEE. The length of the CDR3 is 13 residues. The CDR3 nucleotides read TGTGCCAGCAGCTCATCTATGAACACTGAAGCTTTCTTT. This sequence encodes CASSSSMNTEAFF.

CDR3 amino acids: CASGRRAGYGSLTGELFF. The CDR3, as DNA: TGTGCCAGCGGGAGAAGAGCCGGATACGGTTCGCTCACCGGGGAGCTGTTTTTT. The chain links TRBV2 to TRBJ2-2, with a tentative D call TRBD2 (5 bases). The CDR3 totals 18 residues. The V end lost 8 bases, the J end lost 4 bases, and 26 bases lay between the germline ends. Germline CDR1 and CDR2: SNHLY and FYNNEI. Looking up the rest from reference TRBV2 and TRBJ2-2 gives the full variable domain: EPEVTQTPSHQVTQMGQEVILRCVPISNHLYFYWYRQILGQKVEFLVSFYNNEISEKSEIFDDQFSVERPDGSNFTLKIRSTKLEDSAMYFCASGRRAGYGSLTGELFFGEGSRLTVL.

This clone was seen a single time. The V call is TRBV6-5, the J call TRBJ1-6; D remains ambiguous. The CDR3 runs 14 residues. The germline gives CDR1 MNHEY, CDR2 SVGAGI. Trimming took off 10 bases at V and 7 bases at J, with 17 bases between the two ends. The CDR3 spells CATKEDLPNSPLHF. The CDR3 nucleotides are TGTGCCACCAAGGAGGATCTCCCGAATTCACCCCTCCACTTT.

This chain's CDR3 is CASSRLAGGVYEQYF. CDR3 nucleotide sequence: TGTGCCAGCAGTCGACTAGCGGGAGGGGTCTACGAGCAGTACTTC. The chain uses TRBV7-9 and TRBJ2-7; 14 nucleotides align to TRBD2. CDR1 SEHNR and CDR2 FQNEAQ come from the germline V gene (reference sequence). The length of the CDR3 is 15 residues. The J segment lost 3 bases and the V segment lost 6 bases, leaving 4 bases of the junction unmatched.

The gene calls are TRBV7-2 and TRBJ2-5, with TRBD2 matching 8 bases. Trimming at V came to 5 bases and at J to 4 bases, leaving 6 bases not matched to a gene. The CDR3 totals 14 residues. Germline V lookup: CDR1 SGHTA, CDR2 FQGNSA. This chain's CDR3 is CASSPGGALETQYF. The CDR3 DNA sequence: TGTGCCAGCAGCCCCGGGGGGGCCTTAGAGACCCAGTACTTC.

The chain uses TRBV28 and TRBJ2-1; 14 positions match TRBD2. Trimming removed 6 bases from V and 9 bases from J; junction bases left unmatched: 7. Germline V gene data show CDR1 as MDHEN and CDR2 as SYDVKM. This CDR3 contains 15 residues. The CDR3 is CASRRGLAGGSEQFF. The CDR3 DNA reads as TGTGCCAGCAGACGCGGACTAGCGGGAGGATCTGAGCAGTTCTTC.

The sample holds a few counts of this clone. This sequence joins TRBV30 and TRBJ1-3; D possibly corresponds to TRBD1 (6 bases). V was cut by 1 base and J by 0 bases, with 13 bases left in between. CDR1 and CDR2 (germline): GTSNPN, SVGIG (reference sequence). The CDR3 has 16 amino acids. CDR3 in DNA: TGTGCCTGGAGTGGCTACACAGGGCACTCTGGAAACACCATATATTTT. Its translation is CAWSGYTGHSGNTIYF.

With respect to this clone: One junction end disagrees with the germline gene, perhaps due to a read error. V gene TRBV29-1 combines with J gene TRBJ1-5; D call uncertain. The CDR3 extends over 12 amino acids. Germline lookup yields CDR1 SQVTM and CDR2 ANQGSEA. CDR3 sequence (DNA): TGCAGCGTTCAAGACGGGAATCAGCCCCAGCATTTT. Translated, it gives CSVQDGNQPQHF.

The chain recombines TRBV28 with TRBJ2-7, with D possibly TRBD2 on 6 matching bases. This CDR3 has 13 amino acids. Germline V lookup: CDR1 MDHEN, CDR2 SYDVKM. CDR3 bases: TGTGGTGGAAGAAGTAGCGGCTCCTACGAGCAGTACTTC. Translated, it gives CGGRSSGSYEQYF.

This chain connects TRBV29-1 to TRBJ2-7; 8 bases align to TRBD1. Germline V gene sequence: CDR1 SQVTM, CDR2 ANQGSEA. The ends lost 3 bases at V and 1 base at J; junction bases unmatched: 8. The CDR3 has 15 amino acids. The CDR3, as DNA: TGCAGCGTTGACCTGACAGGGGACGGGTCCTACGAGCAGTACTTC. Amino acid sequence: CSVDLTGDGSYEQYF.

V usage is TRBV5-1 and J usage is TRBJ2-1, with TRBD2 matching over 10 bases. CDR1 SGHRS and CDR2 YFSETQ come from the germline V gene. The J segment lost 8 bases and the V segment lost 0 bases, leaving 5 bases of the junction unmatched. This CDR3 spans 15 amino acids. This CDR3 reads CASSLGLAGVDEQFF. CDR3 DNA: TGCGCCAGCAGCTTGGGTCTAGCGGGAGTTGATGAGCAGTTCTTC.

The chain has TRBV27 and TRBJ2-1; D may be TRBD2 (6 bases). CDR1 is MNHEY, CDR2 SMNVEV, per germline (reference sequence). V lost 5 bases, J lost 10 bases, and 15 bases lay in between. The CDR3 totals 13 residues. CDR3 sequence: CASSPGTGGEQFF. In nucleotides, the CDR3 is TGTGCCAGCAGTCCGGGGACCGGAGGGGAGCAGTTCTTC.

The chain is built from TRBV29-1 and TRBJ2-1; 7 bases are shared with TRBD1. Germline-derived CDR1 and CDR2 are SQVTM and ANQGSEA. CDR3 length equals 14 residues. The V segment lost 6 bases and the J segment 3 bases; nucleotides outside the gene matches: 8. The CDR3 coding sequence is TGCAGCGTGACGACAGGGCTGCGCTACAATGAGCAGTTCTTC. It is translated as CSVTTGLRYNEQFF.

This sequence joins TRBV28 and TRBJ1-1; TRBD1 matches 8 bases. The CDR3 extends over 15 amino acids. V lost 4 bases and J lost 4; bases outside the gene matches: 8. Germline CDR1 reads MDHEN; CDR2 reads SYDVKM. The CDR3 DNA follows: TGTGCCAGCAGTTCACAGACAGGGGTGGGCACTGAAGCTTTCTTT. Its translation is CASSSQTGVGTEAFF.

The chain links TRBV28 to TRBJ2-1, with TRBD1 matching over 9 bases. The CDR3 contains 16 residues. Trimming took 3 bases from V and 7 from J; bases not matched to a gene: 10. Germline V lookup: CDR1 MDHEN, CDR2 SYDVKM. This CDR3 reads CASSFPGQGGFNEQFF. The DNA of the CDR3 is TGTGCCAGCAGTTTCCCGGGACAGGGAGGGTTTAATGAGCAGTTCTTC.

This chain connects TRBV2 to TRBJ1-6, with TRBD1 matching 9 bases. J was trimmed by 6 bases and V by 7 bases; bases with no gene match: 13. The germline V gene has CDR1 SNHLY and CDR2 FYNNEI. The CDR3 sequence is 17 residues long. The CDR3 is CASTELPGQGLNSPLHF. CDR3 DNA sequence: TGTGCCAGCACCGAATTACCCGGACAGGGGCTTAATTCACCCCTCCACTTT.